The 20 T cell receptor beta chains below all came from one sample that was sequenced in a study of cytomegalovirus exposure and HLA in healthy donors. Repertoires were generated with immunoSEQ multiplex PCR, while TCRdb's copy carries only in-frame clones and drops some. The table shows 100,000 to 150,000 clones, with roughly 90% occurring only once. Sequenced material: PBMCs. The receptors stem from a man aged 25 to 40 in good health and CMV-seronegative.

The rearrangement uses TRBV7-9 and TRBJ2-7, with TRBD1 identical over 7 bases. V lost 5 bases to trimming and J lost 2 bases; unmatched junction nucleotides: 12. CDR1 and CDR2 from the germline V gene are SEHNR and FQNEAQ (reference sequence). The CDR3 sequence is 16 residues long. CDR3 nucleotides: TGTGCCAGCAGCCCGAGAATAGAAGACAGGGCCTACGAGCAGTACTTC. Amino acid sequence: CASSPRIEDRAYEQYF.

The chain links TRBV9 to TRBJ2-2; TRBD2 matches at 10 bases. The germline CDR1 and CDR2 sequences are SGDLS and YYNGEE. The CDR3 is 15 amino acids. J lost 2 bases, V lost 4 bases, and 2 bases had no gene match. CDR3 DNA: TGTGCCAGCAGCCCTAGCGGGAGAAACACCGGGGAGCTGTTTTTT. Translation gives CASSPSGRNTGELFF.

J is TRBJ2-5 and V is TRBV14, with D perhaps TRBD2 (5 bases). CDR1 SGHDN and CDR2 FVKESK come from the germline V gene. CDR3 length: 15 residues. Trimming cost V 1 base and J 7 bases, with 16 bases left between them. CDR3 residues: CASSQVVGDRGTQYF. CDR3 in DNA: TGTGCCAGCAGCCAAGTGGTCGGCGATCGGGGGACCCAGTACTTC.

This clone showed up just a few times. The CDR3 DNA follows: TGTGCCAGCAGTCGGGGTTCCGGGGAGACCCAGTACTTC. Translation: CASSRGSGETQYF. J is TRBJ2-5 and V is TRBV6-4; perhaps TRBD2 as D (5 bases). CDR3 length equals 13 residues. Trimming took 5 bases from V and 5 from J, leaving 12 bases between them. CDR1 is MRHNA, CDR2 SNTAGT, per germline.

The V and J genes are TRBV6-5 and TRBJ1-6; unclear D gene. This CDR3 contains 13 residues. From germline, CDR1 is MNHEY and CDR2 SVGAGI. The germline V and J ends were trimmed by 0 bases and 8 bases, with 5 bases remaining between them. CDR3 in amino acids: CASSYSADSPLHF. Written as DNA, the CDR3 is TGTGCCAGCAGTTACTCGGCAGATTCACCCCTCCACTTT.

The chain recombines TRBV11-2 with TRBJ1-2, with 7 bases identical to TRBD1. Germline V gene data show CDR1 as SGHAT and CDR2 as FQNNGV. This CDR3 spans 15 amino acids. J gave up 4 bases and V 5 bases, and 10 bases lay outside the gene matches. Here the CDR3 DNA reads TGTGCCAGCAGCCCGGGGGACAGAGGTGGCTATGGCTACACCTTC. Its translation is CASSPGDRGGYGYTF.

This chain uses TRBV11-2 with TRBJ2-5; no clear D. The CDR3 runs to 11 residues. Germline V CDR1 and CDR2: SGHAT, FQNNGV. The V end lost 5 bases, the J end lost 6 bases, and 7 bases lay between the germline ends. CDR3 DNA sequence: TGTGCCAGCAGCGAAGCCCAGACCCAGTACTTC. This codes for CASSEAQTQYF.

The chain joins TRBV7-2 to TRBJ1-3, with unresolved D. This CDR3 is 14 amino acids long. V was shortened by 5 bases and J by 0 bases, with 8 bases between the two germline ends. Germline V gives CDR1 SGHTA, CDR2 FQGNSA. The DNA of the CDR3 is TGTGCCAGCAGCCCCCCCTCCTCTGGAAACACCATATATTTT. It encodes CASSPPSSGNTIYF.

The chain uses TRBV10-2 and TRBJ1-1, with 8 bases identical to TRBD1. Germline V gene sequence: CDR1 WSHSY, CDR2 SAAADI. This CDR3 has 14 residues. V dropped 6 bases and J dropped 7; count of bases not matched to a gene: 10. The CDR3 DNA follows: TGCGCCAGCAGGACAGGGGATGGAACGGGTGAAGCTTTCTTT. It is translated as CASRTGDGTGEAFF.

As concerns this clone: The junction and the germline gene differ at one end; a read error may be behind it. The chain is built from TRBV2 and TRBJ2-2; a possible D gene is TRBD2 (5 bases). This CDR3 has 14 residues. Germline V CDR1 and CDR2: SNHLY, FYNNEI. The CDR3 bases are TGTGCCAGCAGTCAAGCAACTAGCACCGGGGAGCTGTTTTTT. It encodes CASSQATSTGELFF.

This chain joins TRBV28 and TRBJ2-4; 8 nucleotides line up with TRBD1. The CDR3 is made up of 14 amino acids. Germline V gene data show CDR1 as MDHEN and CDR2 as SYDVKM. V was clipped by 5 bases and J by 6 bases; unmatched bases: 6. CDR3 in amino acids: CASSSRGLGNIQYF. In DNA form, the CDR3 reads TGTGCCAGCAGTAGCAGGGGGCTTGGAAACATTCAGTACTTC.

V is TRBV27 and J is TRBJ2-1; TRBD2 matches 8 bases. V was pared by 6 bases and J by 4 bases, with 8 bases of the junction left unmatched. The germline CDR1 and CDR2 sequences are MNHEY and SMNVEV (reference sequence). CDR3 length: 15 amino acids. In DNA form, the CDR3 reads TGTGCCAGCAGGGTCAAGCGGGAGAGGTACAATGAGCAGTTCTTC. This encodes CASRVKRERYNEQFF.

The chain recombines TRBV12-5 with TRBJ2-7; TRBD2 is a possible D gene (5 bases). CDR1 LGHNT and CDR2 FRNRAP come from the germline V gene. CDR3 length equals 16 residues. The ends were cut back, 0 bases at V and 2 bases at J, with 14 bases in the middle. The CDR3 nucleotides read TGTGCTAGTGGTTTGGTACTGGGCGGGCGTACCTACGAGCAGTACTTC. It specifies CASGLVLGGRTYEQYF.

The genes are TRBV6-5 and TRBJ2-7; D may be TRBD2 (6 bases). This CDR3 region has 14 residues. In germline, CDR1 is MNHEY, CDR2 SVGAGI. V dropped 8 bases and J dropped 2 bases, with 16 bases sitting between them. The CDR3: CASLRAGTPYEQYF. CDR3 nucleotide sequence: TGTGCCAGCCTAAGGGCGGGGACCCCCTACGAGCAGTACTTC.

This clone appeared a single time. The chain uses TRBV6-6 and TRBJ2-2, with TRBD2 as a possible D gene (6 bases). The V and J ends lost 2 bases and 3 bases respectively, with 10 bases between them. CDR3 length: 15 amino acids. Germline CDR1 reads MNHNY; CDR2 reads SVGAGI (reference sequence). CDR3 sequence: CASSYMGGDTGELFF. CDR3 DNA: TGTGCCAGCAGTTACATGGGGGGTGACACCGGGGAGCTGTTTTTT.

This clone was seen only once. The chain links TRBV5-4 to TRBJ1-2; 7 nucleotides match TRBD1. The CDR3 runs to 13 residues. Germline CDR1 reads SGHNT; CDR2 reads YYREEE (reference sequence). V lost 5 bases, J lost 4 bases, and 5 bases stayed unmatched. In DNA form, the CDR3 reads TGTGCCAGCAGTTTCCGGGACAGCTATGGCTACACCTTC. This gives the protein CASSFRDSYGYTF.

The chain recombines TRBV30 with TRBJ1-5, with a tentative D call TRBD1 (5 bases). The CDR3 covers 13 residues. V lost 0 bases and J lost 7, with 10 bases in between. CDR1 GTSNPN and CDR2 SVGIG come from the germline V gene (reference sequence). The CDR3 region is CAWSVGAGQPQHF. In nucleotides, the CDR3 is TGTGCCTGGAGTGTAGGGGCAGGGCAGCCCCAGCATTTT.

This clone was detected once. This chain uses TRBV15 with TRBJ1-2; D possibly corresponds to TRBD1 (6 bases). The germline gives CDR1 LNHNV, CDR2 YYDKDF (reference sequence). The CDR3 length is 14 residues. V was shortened by 5 bases and J by 3 bases, with 13 bases between the two germline ends. The CDR3 DNA reads as TGTGCCACCAGCTATCAGACAGGCGACTATGGCTACACCTTC. Translating it yields CATSYQTGDYGYTF.

The chain links TRBV5-4 to TRBJ1-3; the D is unclear. The length of the CDR3 is 13 residues. The V gene lost 5 bases and the J gene lost 2 bases, with 8 bases spanning the gap. The germline V gene has CDR1 SGHNT and CDR2 YYREEE (reference sequence). CDR3 protein: CASRGTPGNTIYF. In DNA, the CDR3 is TGTGCCAGCAGGGGCACACCTGGAAACACCATATATTTT.

The rearrangement uses TRBV5-1 and TRBJ2-7, with D tentatively TRBD2 (6 bases). Germline V CDR1 and CDR2: SGHRS, YFSETQ. V lost 5 bases, J lost 4 bases, and 16 bases lay in between. CDR3 length: 14 amino acids. The CDR3 spells CASREGLSGYEQYF. The CDR3 DNA reads as TGCGCCAGCAGGGAGGGGCTTTCCGGGTACGAGCAGTACTTC.